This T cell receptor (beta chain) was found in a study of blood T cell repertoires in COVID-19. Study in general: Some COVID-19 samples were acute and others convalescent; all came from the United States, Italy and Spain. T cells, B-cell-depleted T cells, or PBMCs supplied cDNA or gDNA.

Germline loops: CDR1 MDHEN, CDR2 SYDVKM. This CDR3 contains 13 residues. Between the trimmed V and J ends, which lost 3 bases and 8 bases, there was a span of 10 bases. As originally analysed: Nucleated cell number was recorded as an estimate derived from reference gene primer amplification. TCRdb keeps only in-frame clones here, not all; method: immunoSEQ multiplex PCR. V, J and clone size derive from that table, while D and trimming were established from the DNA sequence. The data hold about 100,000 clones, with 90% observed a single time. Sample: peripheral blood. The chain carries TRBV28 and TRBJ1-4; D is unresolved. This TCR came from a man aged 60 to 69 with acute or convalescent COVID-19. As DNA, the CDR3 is TGTGCCAGCAGTTTTCCGGGAGGCGAAAAACTGTTTTTT. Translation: CASSFPGGEKLFF.